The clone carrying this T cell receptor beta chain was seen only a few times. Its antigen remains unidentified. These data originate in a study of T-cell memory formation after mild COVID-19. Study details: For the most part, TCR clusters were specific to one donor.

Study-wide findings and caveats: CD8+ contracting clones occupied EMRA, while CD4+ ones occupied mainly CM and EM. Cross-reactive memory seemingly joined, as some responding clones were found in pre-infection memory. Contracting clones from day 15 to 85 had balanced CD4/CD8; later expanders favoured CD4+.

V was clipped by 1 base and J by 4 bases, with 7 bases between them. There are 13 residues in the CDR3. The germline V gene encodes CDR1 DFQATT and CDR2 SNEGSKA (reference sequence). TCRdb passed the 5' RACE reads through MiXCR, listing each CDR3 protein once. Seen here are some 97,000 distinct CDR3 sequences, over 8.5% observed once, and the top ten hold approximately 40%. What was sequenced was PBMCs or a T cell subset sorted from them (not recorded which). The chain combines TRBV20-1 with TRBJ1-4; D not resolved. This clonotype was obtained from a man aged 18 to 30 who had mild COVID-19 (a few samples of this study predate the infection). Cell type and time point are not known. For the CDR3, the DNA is TGCAGTGCTAGAGCGGTAAATAATGAAAAACTGTTTTTT. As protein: CSARAVNNEKLFF.